This TCR beta chain emerged from a study of OX40 agonist ivuxolimab in advanced cancers. Across the whole study: One patient with hepatocellular carcinoma and two with cutaneous melanoma, three in all, had partial responses. Study-level points and caveats: Partial responders treated at 0.1-3.0 mg/kg exhibited clonal expansion among the lowest measured.

Details on this clone: The antigen is unknown.

Produced via immunoSEQ multiplex PCR; TCRdb's table is partial and in-frame only. The data show 130,000 or so clones, just over 90% seen once. Deletions cut 5 bases from V and 0 bases from J, with 22 bases between. The CDR3 totals 19 residues. CDR1 MNHEY and CDR2 SMNVEV come from the germline V gene (reference sequence). This TCR was recovered from an adult with an advanced solid tumor such as melanoma, head and neck, liver or kidney cancer. The chain uses TRBV27 and TRBJ1-4, with D possibly being TRBD1 (5 bases). Source: CD4+ or CD8+ T cells sorted from blood, taken in a trial of the OX40 agonist ivuxolimab. The chain's CDR3 is CASSPISTVYLTTNEKLFF. The DNA of the CDR3 is TGTGCCAGCAGTCCGATATCGACAGTCTACCTGACAACTAATGAAAAACTGTTTTTT.